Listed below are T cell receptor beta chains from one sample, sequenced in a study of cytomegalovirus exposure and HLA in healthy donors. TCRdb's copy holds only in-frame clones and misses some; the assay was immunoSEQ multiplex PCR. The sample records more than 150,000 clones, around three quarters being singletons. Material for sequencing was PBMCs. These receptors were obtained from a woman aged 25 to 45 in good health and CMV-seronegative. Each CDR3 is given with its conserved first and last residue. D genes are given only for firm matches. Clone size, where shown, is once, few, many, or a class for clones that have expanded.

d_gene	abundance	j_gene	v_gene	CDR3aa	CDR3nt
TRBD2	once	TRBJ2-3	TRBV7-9	CASSLTSDTDTQYF	TGTGCCAGCAGCTTAACTAGCGACACAGATACGCAGTATTTT
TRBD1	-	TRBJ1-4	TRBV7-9	CASSTGQVEGEKLFF	TGTGCCAGCAGCACCGGACAGGTTGAGGGTGAAAAACTGTTTTTT
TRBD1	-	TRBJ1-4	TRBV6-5	CASSAGTGINEKLFF	TGTGCCAGCAGTGCCGGGACAGGTATTAATGAAAAACTGTTTTTT
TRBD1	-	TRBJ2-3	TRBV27	CASSLFTGGLTDTQYF	TGTGCCAGCAGTTTATTTACAGGGGGCCTTACAGATACGCAGTATTTT
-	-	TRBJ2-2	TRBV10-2	CASSVAPGELFF	TGCGCCAGCAGTGTGGCCCCCGGGGAGCTGTTTTTT
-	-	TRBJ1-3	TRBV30	CAWRDTGSSGNTIYF	TGTGCCTGGAGAGACACGGGGAGCTCTGGAAACACCATATATTTT
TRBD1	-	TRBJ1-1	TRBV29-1	CSARTGTNTEAFF	TGCAGCGCAAGGACAGGGACGAACACTGAAGCTTTCTTT
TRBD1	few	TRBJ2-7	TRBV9	CASSRGQGSYEQYF	TGTGCCAGCAGCCGGGGACAGGGTTCCTACGAGCAGTACTTC
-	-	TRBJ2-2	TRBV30	CAWSRRAGELFF	TGTGCCTGGAGTAGGAGGGCCGGGGAGCTGTTTTTT
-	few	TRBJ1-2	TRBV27	CASSPQGRDGYTF	TGTGCCAGCAGTCCCCAGGGGAGGGATGGCTACACCTTC
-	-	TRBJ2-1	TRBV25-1	CASRRVYNEQFF	TGTGCCAGCAGACGGGTCTACAATGAGCAGTTCTTC
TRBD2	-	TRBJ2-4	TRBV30	CAWSLTVTSGGANIQYF	TGTGCCTGGAGTTTAACCGTGACTAGCGGGGGGGCAAACATTCAGTACTTC
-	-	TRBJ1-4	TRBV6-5	CASTVSRGANEKLFF	TGTGCCAGCACCGTCAGCCGGGGAGCTAATGAAAAACTGTTTTTT
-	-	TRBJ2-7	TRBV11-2	CASSLGGLSYEQYF	TGTGCCAGCAGCTTAGGGGGACTCTCCTACGAGCAGTACTTC
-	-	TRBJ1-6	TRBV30	CAWSELMSSYNSPLHF	TGTGCCTGGAGTGAATTAATGAGCTCCTATAATTCACCCCTCCACTTT
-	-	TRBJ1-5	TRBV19	CASSPEVRYSNQPQHF	TGTGCCAGTAGCCCGGAGGTACGGTATAGCAATCAGCCCCAGCATTTT
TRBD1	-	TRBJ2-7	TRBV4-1	CASSHPNIRDRGPYEQYF	TGCGCCAGCAGCCATCCCAACATCCGGGACAGGGGACCCTACGAGCAGTACTTC
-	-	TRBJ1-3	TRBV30	CAWSVRDTGNTIYF	TGTGCCTGGAGTGTACGGGACACGGGAAACACCATATATTTT
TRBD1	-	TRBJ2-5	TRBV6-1	CATRQGAVETQYF	TGTGCCACCAGACAGGGGGCTGTCGAGACCCAGTACTTC
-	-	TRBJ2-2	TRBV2	CASSEAGRRELFF	TGTGCCAGCAGTGAGGCGGGCCGAAGGGAGCTGTTTTTT
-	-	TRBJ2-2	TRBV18	CASSPGADTGELFF	TGTGCCAGCTCACCGGGGGCGGACACCGGGGAGCTGTTTTTT
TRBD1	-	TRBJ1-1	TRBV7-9	CASSLDGTGTPEAFF	TGTGCCAGCAGCTTAGATGGGACAGGGACCCCTGAAGCTTTCTTT
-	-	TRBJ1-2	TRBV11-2	CASSPVKNSLSYGYTF	TGTGCCAGCAGCCCGGTGAAAAACTCCCTTAGCTATGGCTACACCTTC
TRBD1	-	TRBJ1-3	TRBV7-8	CASSLGGTGTGNTIYF	TGTGCCAGCAGCTTAGGGGGGACAGGGACTGGAAACACCATATATTTT
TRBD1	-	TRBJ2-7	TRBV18	CASSTPGARGLYEQYF	TGTGCCAGCTCAACCCCGGGGGCCAGGGGGCTCTACGAGCAGTACTTC
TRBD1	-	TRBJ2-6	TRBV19	CASSPGQSSGANVLTF	TGTGCCAGTAGCCCGGGACAGAGCTCTGGGGCCAACGTCCTGACTTTC
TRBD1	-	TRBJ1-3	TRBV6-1	CASSQTGLSGNTIYF	TGTGCCAGCAGTCAGACAGGGCTATCCGGAAACACCATATATTTT
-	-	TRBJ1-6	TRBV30	CAWEKPGDSPLHF	TGTGCCTGGGAAAAGCCAGGGGATTCACCCCTCCACTTT
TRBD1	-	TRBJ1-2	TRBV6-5	CASSPGQGRYGYTF	TGTGCCAGCAGTCCGGGACAGGGGAGGTATGGCTACACCTTC
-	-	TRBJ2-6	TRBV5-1	CASSFRGADYTGSGANVLTF	TGCGCCAGCAGCTTTCGGGGAGCGGACTACACCGGATCTGGGGCCAACGTCCTGACTTTC
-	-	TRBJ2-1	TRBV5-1	CASSPWVEREQFF	TGCGCCAGCAGCCCCTGGGTGGAGCGTGAGCAGTTCTTC
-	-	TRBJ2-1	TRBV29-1	CSVNSQWDNEQFF	TGCAGCGTCAACTCACAGTGGGACAATGAGCAGTTCTTC
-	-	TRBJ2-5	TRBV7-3	CASSLDPPGAQYF	TGTGCCAGCAGCTTAGACCCCCCCGGGGCCCAGTACTTC
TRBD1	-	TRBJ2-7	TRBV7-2	CASSPPGQGYEQYF	TGTGCCAGCAGCCCTCCGGGACAGGGTTATGAGCAGTACTTC
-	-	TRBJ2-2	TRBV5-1	CASSLVSAGELFF	TGCGCCAGCAGCTTGGTTTCAGCCGGGGAGCTGTTTTTT
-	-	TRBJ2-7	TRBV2	CASTSGSSYEQYF	-
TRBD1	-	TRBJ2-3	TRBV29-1	CSGDRGTDTQYF	TGCAGCGGGGACAGGGGCACAGATACGCAGTATTTT
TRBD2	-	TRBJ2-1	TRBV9	CASSVGRAGLFYNEQFF	TGTGCCAGCAGCGTAGGTCGAGCGGGGTTATTCTACAATGAGCAGTTCTTC
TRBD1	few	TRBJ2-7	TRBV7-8	CASSSGTEYEQYF	TGTGCCAGCAGCTCAGGGACAGAGTACGAGCAGTACTTC
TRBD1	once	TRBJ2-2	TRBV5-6	CASSYFDRGNTGELFF	TGTGCCAGCAGCTACTTCGACAGGGGGAACACCGGGGAGCTGTTTTTT
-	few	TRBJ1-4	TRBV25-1	CASSDPGSNEKLFF	TGTGCCAGCAGTGATCCGGGATCAAATGAAAAACTGTTTTTT